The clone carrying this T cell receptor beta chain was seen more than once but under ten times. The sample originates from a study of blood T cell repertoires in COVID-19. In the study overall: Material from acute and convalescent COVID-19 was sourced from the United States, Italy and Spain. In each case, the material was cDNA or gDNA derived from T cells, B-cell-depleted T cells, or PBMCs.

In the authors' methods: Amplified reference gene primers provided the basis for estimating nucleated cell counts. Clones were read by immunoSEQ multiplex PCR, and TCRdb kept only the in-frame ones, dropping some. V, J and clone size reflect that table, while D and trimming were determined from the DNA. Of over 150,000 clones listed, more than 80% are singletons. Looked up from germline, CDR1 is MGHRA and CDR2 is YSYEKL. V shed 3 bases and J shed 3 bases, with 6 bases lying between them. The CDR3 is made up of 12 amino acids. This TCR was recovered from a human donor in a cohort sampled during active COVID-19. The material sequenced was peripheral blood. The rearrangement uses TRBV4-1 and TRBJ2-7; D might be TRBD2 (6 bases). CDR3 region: CASSQGGYEQYF. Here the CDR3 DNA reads TGCGCCAGCAGCCAGGGGGGCTACGAGCAGTACTTC.